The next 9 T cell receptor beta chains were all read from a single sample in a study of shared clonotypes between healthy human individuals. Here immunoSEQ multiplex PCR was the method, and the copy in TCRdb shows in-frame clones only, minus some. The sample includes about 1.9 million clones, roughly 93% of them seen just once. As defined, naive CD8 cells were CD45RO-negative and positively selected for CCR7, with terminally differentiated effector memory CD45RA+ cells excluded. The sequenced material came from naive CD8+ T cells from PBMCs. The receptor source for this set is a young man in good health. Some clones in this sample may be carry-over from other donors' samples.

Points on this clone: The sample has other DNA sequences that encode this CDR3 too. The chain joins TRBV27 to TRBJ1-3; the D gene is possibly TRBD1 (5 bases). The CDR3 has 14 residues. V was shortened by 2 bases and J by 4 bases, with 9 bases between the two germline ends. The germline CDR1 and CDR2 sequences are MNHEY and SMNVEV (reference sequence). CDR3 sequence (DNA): TGTGCCAGCAGTTTAAAGGGGTCCGGAAACACCATATATTTT. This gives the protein CASSLKGSGNTIYF.

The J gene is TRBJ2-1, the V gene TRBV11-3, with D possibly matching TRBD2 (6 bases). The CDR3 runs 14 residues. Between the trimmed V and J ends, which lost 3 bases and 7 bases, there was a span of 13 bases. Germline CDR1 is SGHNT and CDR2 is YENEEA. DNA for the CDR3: TGTGCCAGCAGCTTGCAACTAGCTCGGAATGAGCAGTTCTTC. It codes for CASSLQLARNEQFF.

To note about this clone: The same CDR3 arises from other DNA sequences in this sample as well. For the CDR3, the DNA is TGTGCCAGCAGACCGGGACAGGGCTACGAGCAGTACTTC. Amino acids: CASRPGQGYEQYF. The chain has TRBV6-5 and TRBJ2-7, with TRBD1 matching 9 bases. This CDR3 region has 13 residues. Germline lookup yields CDR1 MNHEY and CDR2 SVGAGI. J gave up 3 bases and V 6 bases, and 3 bases lay outside the gene matches.

This CDR3 is CASRTPGTYLATHSNQPQHF. The CDR3 DNA reads as TGTGCCAGCAGGACACCGGGAACCTATCTCGCGACCCATAGCAATCAGCCCCAGCATTTT. The J gene is TRBJ1-5, the V gene TRBV28; no definite D call. Germline V gene data show CDR1 as MDHEN and CDR2 as SYDVKM. The V end was cut by 6 bases, the J end by 0 bases, with 27 bases between. The CDR3 contains 20 residues.

The CDR3 loop reads CASSLGYPSTDTQYF. For the CDR3, the DNA is TGTGCCAGCAGCTTAGGGTACCCAAGCACAGATACGCAGTATTTT. The rearrangement links TRBV11-2 to TRBJ2-3, with D uncertain. Germline values: CDR1 SGHAT, CDR2 FQNNGV. With 1 base removed from V and 0 bases from J, the gap between germline ends came to 8 bases. This CDR3 contains 15 residues.

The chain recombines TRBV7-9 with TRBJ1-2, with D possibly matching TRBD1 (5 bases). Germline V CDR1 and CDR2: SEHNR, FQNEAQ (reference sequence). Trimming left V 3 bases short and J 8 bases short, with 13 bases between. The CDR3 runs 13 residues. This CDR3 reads CASSFPGQEGYTF. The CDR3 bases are TGTGCCAGCAGCTTTCCAGGGCAAGAGGGCTACACCTTC.

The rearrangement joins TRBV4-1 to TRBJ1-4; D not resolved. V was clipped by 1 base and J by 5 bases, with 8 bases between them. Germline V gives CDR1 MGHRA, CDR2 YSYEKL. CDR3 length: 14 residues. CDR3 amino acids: CASSQVGVNEKLFF. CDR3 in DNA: TGCGCCAGCAGCCAAGTTGGGGTCAATGAAAAACTGTTTTTT.

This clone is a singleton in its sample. CDR3: CASSTDSYEQYF. CDR3 DNA: TGTGCCAGCAGTACGGATTCCTACGAGCAGTACTTC. V usage is TRBV6-5 and J usage is TRBJ2-7; no definite D call. Trimming stripped 5 bases from V and 1 base from J, with 6 bases between. The germline gives CDR1 MNHEY, CDR2 SVGAGI. There are 12 residues in the CDR3.

CDR3 protein: CASSLDRQETQYF. DNA for the CDR3: TGTGCCAGCAGCTTGGACAGGCAAGAGACCCAGTACTTC. The chain recombines TRBV7-6 with TRBJ2-5; 7 bases are shared with TRBD1. The CDR3 has 13 residues. In germline, CDR1 is SGHVS, CDR2 FNYEAQ. After removal of 3 bases from V and 2 bases from J, the junction contained 0 bases not matched to a gene.